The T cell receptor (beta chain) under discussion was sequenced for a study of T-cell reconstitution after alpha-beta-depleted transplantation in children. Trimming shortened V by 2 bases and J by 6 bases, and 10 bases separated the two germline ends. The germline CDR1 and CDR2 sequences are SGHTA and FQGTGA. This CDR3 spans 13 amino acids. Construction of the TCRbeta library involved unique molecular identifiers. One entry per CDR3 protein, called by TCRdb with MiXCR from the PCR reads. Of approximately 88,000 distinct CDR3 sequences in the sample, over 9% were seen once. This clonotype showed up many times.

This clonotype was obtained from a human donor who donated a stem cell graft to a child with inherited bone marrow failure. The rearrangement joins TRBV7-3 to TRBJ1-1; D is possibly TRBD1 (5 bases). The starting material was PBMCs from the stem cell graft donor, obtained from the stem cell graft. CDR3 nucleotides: TGTGCCAGCAGCTTAGGCAGGGAGGCTGAAGCTTTCTTT. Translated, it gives CASSLGREAEAFF.